This TCR beta chain comes out of a study of cytomegalovirus exposure and HLA in healthy donors. This clone was counted between two and nine times. PCR used 60 Vbeta primers and 13 Jbeta primers. Sequenced by immunoSEQ multiplex PCR; TCRdb stores in-frame clones only, minus some. Among under 110,000 clones listed, roughly 82% were seen once. Germline assignment: CDR1 LNHDA and CDR2 SQIVND (reference sequence). The length of the CDR3 is 13 residues. V lost 4 bases and J lost 4, with 10 bases in between. The rearrangement uses TRBV19 and TRBJ1-2; D is unclear. Sequenced sample: PBMCs. The clonotype was recovered from a male donor in good health and CMV-seropositive. In DNA form, the CDR3 reads TGTGCCAGTAGTACGGGGATGGCCTATGGCTACACCTTC. It specifies CASSTGMAYGYTF.